Each of the 17 T cell receptor beta chains below was sequenced from the same sample in a study of vaccination and CD4 T cells after COVID-19. Their antigens remain unidentified. With the Oncomine TCR Beta short-read assay, DNA from cultured CD4+ T cells was sequenced. After culture, CD4+ T cells served as the source for genomic DNA extraction. Each CDR3 protein gets one entry after TCRdb re-called the PCR reads with MiXCR. Of roughly 10,000 distinct CDR3 sequences detected, approximately 29% appear once; the ten largest clones hold over 10%. Treatment meaning: roughly 11-day PBMC culture with coronavirus spike peptide pools or control peptides (ViraFEST assay). Pre-COVID-19 pandemic sampling (2011-2018) yielded the unexposed donor's CD4+ T cells. The sequenced material came from CD4+ T cells from blood, cultured in vitro. The receptors shown here come from a human donor in good health.

The J gene is TRBJ1-1, the V gene TRBV12-3 or TRBV12-4; 7 bases fit TRBD1. There are 14 residues in the CDR3. V was pared by 4 bases and J by 4 bases, with 6 bases of the junction left unmatched. CDR3 residues: CASSWGGGITEAFF. The CDR3 nucleotides are TGTGCCAGCAGTTGGGGAGGGGGCATCACTGAAGCTTTCTTT.

V usage is TRBV20-1 and J usage is TRBJ1-3, with TRBD1 identical over 7 bases. V lost 5 bases and J lost 4; bases outside the gene matches: 8. The CDR3 contains 14 residues. Germline V gene lookup returns CDR1 DFQATT and CDR2 SNEGSKA (reference sequence). This CDR3 is CSAEIGGSGNTIYF. CDR3 DNA sequence: TGCAGTGCTGAGATAGGGGGCTCGGGAAACACCATATATTTT.

The J gene is TRBJ2-5, the V gene TRBV7-2; the D gene is possibly TRBD2 (5 bases). The V and J ends lost 3 bases and 5 bases respectively, with 10 bases between them. CDR3 length equals 13 residues. The germline V gene encodes CDR1 SGHTA and CDR2 FQGNSA. The CDR3 sequence: CASSFNGKETQYF. The CDR3 DNA sequence: TGTGCCAGCAGCTTTAACGGGAAGGAGACCCAGTACTTC.

The chain has TRBV20-1 and TRBJ1-3; no clear D gene. Germline CDR1 DFQATT, CDR2 SNEGSKA (reference sequence). The length of the CDR3 is 14 residues. Trimming cost V 2 bases and J 0 bases, with 8 bases left between them. In DNA form, the CDR3 reads TGCAGTGCTAGACAGGTTCTCTCTGGAAACACCATATATTTT. It is translated as CSARQVLSGNTIYF.

Of note for this clonotype: Compared with germline, one end of the junction differs, possibly owing to a read error. This chain links TRBV27 with TRBJ1-1; 10 bases are a match to TRBD1. Per germline, CDR1 MNHEY and CDR2 SMNVEV (reference sequence). The CDR3 runs 14 residues. The CDR3 DNA follows: TGTGTCAGCAGGCGACAGGGGGCTAACACTGAAGCTTTCTTT. Amino acid sequence: CVSRRQGANTEAFF.

This clonotype was observed a few times. The rearrangement links TRBV19 to TRBJ1-2; D remains unclear. CDR3 length equals 14 residues. Deletions cut 6 bases from V and 7 bases from J, with 18 bases between. CDR1 and CDR2 (germline): LNHDA, SQIVND (reference sequence). CDR3 sequence: CASSEPGPGAGYTF. In DNA form, the CDR3 reads TGTGCCAGTAGCGAACCGGGTCCGGGTGCTGGCTACACCTTC.

The J gene is TRBJ2-1, the V gene TRBV6-2 or TRBV6-3; TRBD2 agrees at 8 bases. CDR1 is MNHEY, CDR2 SVGEGT, per germline. The CDR3 totals 15 residues. The V and J ends lost 4 bases and 8 bases, in that order; junction bases with no gene match: 10. In DNA form, the CDR3 reads TGTGCCAGCAGTTCTGGCCAGCGGGAGTGGGATGAGCAGTTCTTC. This encodes CASSSGQREWDEQFF.

In its sample, this clonotype was seen a few times. The chain carries TRBV28 and TRBJ2-3; D unclear. The CDR3 totals 9 residues. V was clipped by 7 bases and J by 4 bases, with 0 bases between them. In germline, CDR1 is MDHEN, CDR2 SYDVKM. CDR3 sequence (DNA): TGTGCCAGCACAGATACGCAGTATTTT. This gives the protein CASTDTQYF.

V gene TRBV20-1 combines with J gene TRBJ2-7; perhaps TRBD2 as D (5 bases). V shed 6 bases and J shed 0 bases, with 12 bases lying between them. The germline CDR1 and CDR2 sequences are DFQATT and SNEGSKA (reference sequence). This CDR3 region has 13 residues. The CDR3 sequence is CSARGGASYEQYF. CDR3 nucleotides: TGCAGTGCCCGCGGAGGCGCCTCCTACGAGCAGTACTTC.

Judged by abundance, this clonotype is medium-sized. The chain uses TRBV6-5 and TRBJ2-5; 10 bases are shared with TRBD1. V shed 2 bases, J shed 4 bases, and the junction held 4 bases outside the gene matches. Germline CDR1 and CDR2: MNHEY and SVGAGI. The CDR3 is 15 amino acids. CDR3 nucleotides: TGTGCCAGCAGTTACCAGTGGGACAGGGGAGAGACCCAGTACTTC. It specifies CASSYQWDRGETQYF.

The genes are TRBV27 and TRBJ2-1; unclear D gene. From germline, CDR1 is MNHEY and CDR2 SMNVEV (reference sequence). The CDR3 runs to 15 residues. V shed 1 base and J shed 1 base, with 8 bases lying between them. CDR3 DNA: TGTGCCAGCAGTTTATTGCCTCTATCCTACAATGAGCAGTTCTTC. This codes for CASSLLPLSYNEQFF.

This clonotype has more than one count but fewer than ten. The J gene is TRBJ2-1, the V gene TRBV11-2; 13 bases agree with TRBD2. Germline V gene lookup returns CDR1 SGHAT and CDR2 FQNNGV. CDR3 length: 16 residues. V trimming: 5 bases; J trimming: 9 bases; junction bases outside the gene matches: 10. CDR3 sequence: CASSPGTSGKGSEQFF. The CDR3, as DNA: TGTGCCAGCAGCCCAGGGACTAGCGGGAAGGGGAGTGAGCAGTTCTTC.

This chain joins TRBV20-1 and TRBJ2-5; tentatively, D is TRBD2 (6 bases). The germline V gene has CDR1 DFQATT and CDR2 SNEGSKA (reference sequence). This CDR3 spans 13 amino acids. The V and J ends lost 0 bases and 3 bases respectively, with 8 bases between them. The CDR3: CSARDGGEETQYF. CDR3 nucleotides: TGCAGTGCTAGAGATGGAGGGGAAGAGACCCAGTACTTC.

V and J are TRBV7-8 and TRBJ1-5; D unclear. Germline V lookup: CDR1 SGHVS, CDR2 FQNEAQ. V lost 1 base and J 1 base, leaving 8 bases between the germline ends. The CDR3 is 15 amino acids. The CDR3 DNA is TGTGCCAGCAGCTTAGTGACACCGAGCAATCAGCCCCAGCATTTT. Encoded protein: CASSLVTPSNQPQHF.

The chain couples TRBV20-1 to TRBJ1-5; D is uncertain. V gave up 5 bases and J gave up 2 bases, with 16 bases separating them. The CDR3 is 15 amino acids. Germline CDR1 reads DFQATT; CDR2 reads SNEGSKA (reference sequence). The CDR3 is CSAARGLIGNQPQHF. DNA of the CDR3: TGCAGTGCTGCAAGAGGATTGATTGGCAATCAGCCCCAGCATTTT.

The V and J genes are TRBV7-3 and TRBJ2-1; 9 nucleotides align to TRBD2. Germline V lookup: CDR1 SGHTA, CDR2 FQGTGA. The CDR3 loop spans 16 amino acids. V gave up 4 bases and J gave up 0 bases; unmatched junction bases: 4. CDR3 nucleotides: TGTGCCAGCAGCTCGGGAGCGGGGGGCTCCTACAATGAGCAGTTCTTC. Translating gives CASSSGAGGSYNEQFF.

The chain employs TRBV7-2 and TRBJ2-3; 10 bases match TRBD1. Germline V lookup: CDR1 SGHTA, CDR2 FQGNSA. V trimming: 4 bases; J trimming: 4 bases; junction bases outside the gene matches: 14. The CDR3 contains 18 residues. CDR3 coding DNA: TGTGCCAGCAGCTCCCGAGGCCCCGCCGGACAGGGGGCAGATACGCAGTATTTT. Residues: CASSSRGPAGQGADTQYF. Supplemented by reference TRBV7-2 and TRBJ2-3, the full variable domain reads GAGVSQSPSNKVTEKGKDVELRCDPISGHTALYWYRQSLGQGLEFLIYFQGNSAPDKSGLPSDRFSAERTGGSVSTLTIQRTQQEDSAVYLCASSSRGPAGQGADTQYFGPGTRLTVL.